The 12 T cell receptor beta chains reported below all come from one sample, sequenced in a study of blood T cell repertoires in COVID-19. Profiling relied on immunoSEQ multiplex PCR, and the TCRdb table lists in-frame clones only, not all of them. The sample lists around 200,000 clones, over 70% seen once, with less than 3% in the top ten. The sample taken for sequencing was peripheral blood. The source of these receptors is a man aged 50 to 60 with active or convalescent COVID-19.

The chain recombines TRBV4-3 with TRBJ1-2; D gene uncertain. Germline assignment: CDR1 LGHNA and CDR2 YSLEER. CDR3 length: 16 amino acids. Trimming took 0 bases from V and 1 from J, leaving 12 bases between them. This chain's CDR3 is CASSQEWQSVNYGYTF. CDR3 nucleotides: TGCGCCAGCAGCCAAGAATGGCAGAGCGTTAACTATGGCTACACCTTC.

The chain carries TRBV6-1 and TRBJ1-1; 8 bases are a match to TRBD1. This CDR3 has 12 residues. Germline V CDR1 and CDR2: MNHNS, SASEGT. Trimming removed 2 bases from V and 10 bases from J; junction bases left unmatched: 3. CDR3 DNA sequence: TGTGCCAGCAGTGAACAGGGGGCCGTAGCTTTCTTT. Translating it yields CASSEQGAVAFF.

The chain joins TRBV9 to TRBJ2-5, with D perhaps TRBD2 (5 bases). CDR1 and CDR2 from the germline V gene are SGDLS and YYNGEE. Trimming took off 7 bases at V and 3 bases at J, with 19 bases between the two ends. The CDR3 spans 15 residues. The CDR3 DNA reads TGTGCCAGCTTAGGGAGCGGACGAACTAAAGAGACCCAGTACTTC. Translation: CASLGSGRTKETQYF.

The rearrangement joins TRBV27 to TRBJ1-4, with D unclear. CDR1 MNHEY and CDR2 SMNVEV come from the germline V gene (reference sequence). V shed 8 bases and J shed 7 bases, with 14 bases lying between them. The CDR3 contains 13 residues. In nucleotides, the CDR3 is TGTGCCAGCGGTGGGTCCCGGGGTGAAAAACTGTTTTTT. Its translation is CASGGSRGEKLFF.

The rearrangement links TRBV30 to TRBJ1-5, with a weak D call TRBD1 (6 bases). Germline V gives CDR1 GTSNPN, CDR2 SVGIG (reference sequence). CDR3 size: 15 residues. V was clipped by 0 bases and J by 4 bases, with 13 bases between them. CDR3 in DNA: TGTGCCTGGAGTGTACAGGGCGTCCGGAATCAGCCCCAGCATTTT. It is translated as CAWSVQGVRNQPQHF. Filled out from reference TRBV30 and TRBJ1-5, the complete variable domain reads SQTIHQWPATLVQPVGSPLSLECTVEGTSNPNLYWYRQAAGRGLQLLFYSVGIGQISSEVPQNLSASRPQDRQFILSSKKLLLSDSGFYLCAWSVQGVRNQPQHFGDGTRLSIL.

The rearrangement uses TRBV19 and TRBJ2-7; maybe TRBD2 (6 bases). Germline CDR1 LNHDA, CDR2 SQIVND (reference sequence). CDR3 length: 14 amino acids. Trimming took off 2 bases at V and 5 bases at J, with 13 bases between the two ends. The CDR3 here is CASSITGRPHEQYF. The CDR3 coding sequence is TGTGCCAGTAGTATAACCGGGAGACCCCACGAGCAGTACTTC.

The J gene is TRBJ1-2, the V gene TRBV12-3 or TRBV12-4; the D gene is possibly TRBD1 (5 bases). V dropped 4 bases and J dropped 7 bases, with 7 bases sitting between them. The CDR3 is 11 amino acids. Here the CDR3 reads CASSSRGGYTF. The CDR3 region has the DNA TGTGCCAGCAGTTCTAGGGGTGGCTACACCTTC.

V gene TRBV28 combines with J gene TRBJ1-1, with D unresolved. Looked up from germline, CDR1 is MDHEN and CDR2 is SYDVKM. The CDR3 has 11 residues. V shed 6 bases and J shed 11 bases, with 13 bases lying between them. The chain's CDR3 is CASSQPPRAFF. Written as DNA, the CDR3 is TGTGCCAGCAGCCAACCACCGAGGGCTTTCTTT.

V usage is TRBV7-2 and J usage is TRBJ2-5; 9 bases are shared with TRBD2. The CDR3 is 18 residues long. Germline V lookup: CDR1 SGHTA, CDR2 FQGNSA. Germline trimming cut 1 base from V and 5 bases from J; bases unmatched to any gene: 14. Written as DNA, the CDR3 is TGTGCCAGCAGCTTAGTCCCTGAGGGGCGGGGGGGCCTGGAGACCCAGTACTTC. It codes for CASSLVPEGRGGLETQYF.

The DNA for the CDR3 is TGTGCCAGCAGTTATATAAACTATGGCTACACCTTC. It translates to CASSYINYGYTF. The chain uses TRBV28 and TRBJ1-2; no clear D. Trimming removed 4 bases from V and 2 bases from J, with 5 bases in between. Germline V lookup: CDR1 MDHEN, CDR2 SYDVKM. There are 12 residues in the CDR3.

The chain has TRBV7-9 and TRBJ2-1; D is perhaps TRBD2 (7 bases). The CDR3 consists of 15 residues. CDR1 and CDR2 (germline): SEHNR, FQNEAQ (reference sequence). Trimming stripped 1 base from V and 3 bases from J, with 10 bases between. CDR3 coding DNA: TGTGCCAGCAGCTTAGAGGGGGGGAACTACAATGAGCAGTTCTTC. Translating it yields CASSLEGGNYNEQFF.

The rearrangement joins TRBV2 to TRBJ2-2; possible D gene TRBD1, 6 bases. The V gene lost 0 bases and the J gene lost 1 base, with 9 bases spanning the gap. The CDR3 has 16 amino acids. The germline V gene encodes CDR1 SNHLY and CDR2 FYNNEI. CDR3 sequence reads: CASSEAGRGNTGELFF. The DNA for the CDR3 is TGTGCCAGCAGTGAAGCTGGCAGGGGGAACACCGGGGAGCTGTTTTTT.